This T cell receptor (beta chain) came from a study of shared clonotypes between healthy human individuals. About the research overall: Per donor, CD8 memory used one plate, CD8 naive used two, CD4 memory used three and CD4 naive used three.

Study outcomes and limitations: Clonotypes shared by all four sorted-subset donors had higher generation probabilities than non-shared clonotypes.

TCRdb keeps only in-frame clones here, not all; method: immunoSEQ multiplex PCR. This sample has more than 850,000 clones, with 75% to 80% found just once. The investigators split CD4+ cells into a CD45RA+ naive subset and a CD45RA-negative memory subset. Trimming removed 4 bases at V and 2 bases at J, with 7 bases between. The CDR3 is 13 amino acids. The V gene's germline CDR1 is MNHNS and CDR2 SASEGT. This clone was seen more than once but under ten times. The antigen remains undetermined. The sequence was collected from a man younger than 30 in good health. Some clones in this sample may be carry-over from other donors' samples. The source material was memory CD4+ T cells from PBMCs. Subset noted: CD45RA-negative fraction. The chain joins TRBV6-1 to TRBJ2-3, with unresolved D. The CDR3 DNA is TGTGCCAGCAGTGCCTACTTCACAGATACGCAGTATTTT. This sequence encodes CASSAYFTDTQYF.